These 9 T cell receptor beta chains share one sample of origin, sequenced in a study of CD8 T cells in Susac syndrome. The RNA input was 0.5 to 1 ug, and it was reverse transcribed with random hexamers. TCRdb independently ran MiXCR on the immunoSEQ multiplex PCR reads; one entry per CDR3 protein. Of approximately 160,000 distinct CDR3 sequences listed, about 91% are singletons. Input material: CD4+ T cells from PBMCs. The source is a human donor in good health.

The chain uses TRBV7-2 and TRBJ1-6, with TRBD1 identical over 8 bases. The CDR3 runs 17 residues. The germline V gene has CDR1 SGHTA and CDR2 FQGNSA. V gave up 6 bases and J gave up 0 bases; unmatched junction bases: 7. The CDR3: CASRGRTGGSYNSPLHF. For the CDR3, the DNA is TGTGCCAGCAGAGGCCGTACAGGGGGCTCCTATAATTCACCCCTCCACTTT. The whole variable domain, filled in from reference TRBV7-2 and TRBJ1-6, reads GAGVSQSPSNKVTEKGKDVELRCDPISGHTALYWYRQSLGQGLEFLIYFQGNSAPDKSGLPSDRFSAERTGGSVSTLTIQRTQQEDSAVYLCASRGRTGGSYNSPLHFGNGTRLTVT.

V gene TRBV20-1 combines with J gene TRBJ1-5; D remains ambiguous. CDR3 size: 12 residues. Trimming pared 7 bases from V and 3 bases from J, leaving 10 bases between. Per the germline V gene, CDR1 is DFQATT and CDR2 is SNEGSKA (reference sequence). The CDR3 is CSVSRLNQPQHF. The CDR3, as DNA: TGCAGTGTCTCGCGCCTCAATCAGCCCCAGCATTTT.

V is TRBV14 and J is TRBJ1-4; D is uncertain. Germline lookup yields CDR1 SGHDN and CDR2 FVKESK. The CDR3 totals 13 residues. The ends were cut back, 1 base at V and 10 bases at J, with 10 bases in the middle. CDR3 protein: CASSQGLVGKLFF. CDR3 bases: TGTGCCAGCAGCCAAGGATTGGTGGGAAAACTGTTTTTT.

The CDR3 DNA follows: TGTGCCTGGAGTGTATCGGGAACCTATGGCTACACCTTC. Translation gives CAWSVSGTYGYTF. The chain recombines TRBV30 with TRBJ1-2; no clear D. The CDR3 spans 13 residues. Looked up from germline, CDR1 is GTSNPN and CDR2 is SVGIG (reference sequence). V lost 0 bases, J lost 4 bases, and 9 bases lay in between.

The genes are TRBV20-1 and TRBJ2-3; TRBD1 matches 8 bases. This CDR3 is built from 13 residues. Germline V lookup: CDR1 DFQATT, CDR2 SNEGSKA (reference sequence). V shed 6 bases, J shed 5 bases, and the junction held 7 bases outside the gene matches. In nucleotides, the CDR3 is TGCAGTGCCCTTGGACAGGGTCAAGATACGCAGTATTTT. It encodes CSALGQGQDTQYF.

This clonotype was recorded once. The V call is TRBV9, the J call TRBJ2-1; TRBD2 aligns across 7 bases. CDR3 length: 15 amino acids. V lost 0 bases to trimming and J lost 7 bases; unmatched junction nucleotides: 7. The germline CDR1 and CDR2 sequences are SGDLS and YYNGEE. CDR3 nucleotide sequence: TGTGCCAGCAGCGTAGGAGGGAGGGCCAAGAATGAGCAGTTCTTC. Its translation: CASSVGGRAKNEQFF.

This chain links TRBV25-1 with TRBJ1-6; D gene uncertain. The CDR3 runs to 12 residues. V lost 4 bases, J lost 5 bases, and 3 bases lay in between. Germline CDR1 MGHDK, CDR2 SYGVNS. DNA of the CDR3: TGTGCCAGCAGTGGCGATAATTCACCCCTCCACTTT. It yields the protein CASSGDNSPLHF. Filled out from reference TRBV25-1 and TRBJ1-6, the complete variable domain reads EADIYQTPRYLVIGTGKKITLECSQTMGHDKMYWYQQDPGMELHLIHYSYGVNSTEKGDLSSESTVSRIRTEHFPLTLESARPSHTSQYLCASSGDNSPLHFGNGTRLTVT.

J is TRBJ1-4 and V is TRBV5-4; 8 nucleotides align to TRBD1. This CDR3 is built from 16 residues. Germline values: CDR1 SGHNT, CDR2 YYREEE (reference sequence). Trimming cost V 4 bases and J 7 bases; bases outside gene matches: 12. The chain's CDR3 is CASSPTPQGDREKLFF. The CDR3 nucleotides read TGTGCCAGCAGCCCTACTCCACAGGGGGATCGTGAAAAACTGTTTTTT.

The chain carries TRBV28 and TRBJ2-7, with 7 bases matching TRBD2. Germline CDR1 is MDHEN and CDR2 is SYDVKM. CDR3 length: 12 residues. Germline trimming cut 3 bases from V and 7 bases from J; bases unmatched to any gene: 3. The CDR3 here is CASSFQGGEQYF. The CDR3 region has the DNA TGTGCCAGCAGTTTCCAGGGAGGGGAGCAGTACTTC.